Sequencing of this T cell receptor (beta chain) was carried out in a study of shared T cell receptors in the human thymus. Sequencing used immunoSEQ multiplex PCR; TCRdb keeps in-frame clones, though not all of them. The repertoire holds hundreds of thousands of clones, with about 87% as singletons. CDR1 and CDR2 from the germline V gene are SGHRS and YFSETQ. CDR3 length equals 11 residues. The ends were cut back, 2 bases at V and 12 bases at J, with 6 bases in the middle. This sample was also put to use in a study of human thymus T cells. This second study notes: Thymic and blood repertoires showed apparently biased V and J gene usage. Related research found strongly overlapping thymic repertoires in unrelated individuals.

The material sequenced was thymocytes. The rearrangement joins TRBV5-1 to TRBJ1-6; D is uncertain. The sequence derives from a boy in the first two years of life with a congenital heart defect. CDR3 amino acids: CASSLPGPLHF. The CDR3 DNA reads as TGCGCCAGCAGCTTACCGGGACCCCTCCACTTT.